This TCR beta chain was found in a study of shared clonotypes between healthy human individuals. Whole-study findings and limits: The sampled material consisted only of blood, and tissue repertoires are likely to differ.

Sequenced by immunoSEQ multiplex PCR; TCRdb stores in-frame clones only, minus some. The sample lists some 380,000 clones; 90% to 98% were seen once. Comments on this clone: Its specificity is unknown.

Germline CDR1 is SQVTM and CDR2 is ANQGSEA. V was clipped by 7 bases and J by 3 bases; unmatched bases: 3. The length of the CDR3 is 13 residues. The chain is built from TRBV29-1 and TRBJ1-2; TRBD1 aligns across 12 bases. The source material was memory CD8+ T cells sorted from blood. Subset given: CD45RO+ cells pooled with CCR7-negative TemRA cells. The receptor comes from a man younger than 40 in good health. The DNA for the CDR3 is TGCAGCGCGGGGACAGGGGGCTACTATGGCTACACCTTC. It specifies CSAGTGGYYGYTF.